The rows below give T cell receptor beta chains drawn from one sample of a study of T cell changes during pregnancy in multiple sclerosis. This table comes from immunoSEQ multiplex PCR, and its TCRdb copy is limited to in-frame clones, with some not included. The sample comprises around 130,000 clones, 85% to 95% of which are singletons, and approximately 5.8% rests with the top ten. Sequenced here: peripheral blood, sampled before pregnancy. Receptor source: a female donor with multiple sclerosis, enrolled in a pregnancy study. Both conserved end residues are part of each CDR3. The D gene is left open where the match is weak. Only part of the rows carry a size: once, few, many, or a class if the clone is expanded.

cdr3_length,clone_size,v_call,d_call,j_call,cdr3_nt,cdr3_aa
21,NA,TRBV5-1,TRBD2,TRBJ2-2,TGCGCCAGCAGCTCAGAAATGCCACCGCTAGCGGGAAGGCGGCACACCGGGGAGCTGTTTTTT,CASSSEMPPLAGRRHTGELFF
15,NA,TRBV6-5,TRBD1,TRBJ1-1,TGTGCCAGCAGTTACGATAAGGGGGCCAACACTGAAGCTTTCTTT,CASSYDKGANTEAFF
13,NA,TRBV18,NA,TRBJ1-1,TGTGCCAGCTCGCAGACAGACGACACTGAAGCTTTCTTT,CASSQTDDTEAFF
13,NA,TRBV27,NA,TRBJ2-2,TGTGCCAGCAGCCCCAGGGTAACCGGGGAGCTGTTTTTT,CASSPRVTGELFF
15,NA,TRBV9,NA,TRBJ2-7,TGTGCCAGCAGCCCCTCGGGGGGCCTCTCCTACGAGCAGTACTTC,CASSPSGGLSYEQYF
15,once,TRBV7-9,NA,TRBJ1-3,TGTGCCAGCAGCTTAGCGGGGGCCTCTGGAAACACCATATATTTT,CASSLAGASGNTIYF
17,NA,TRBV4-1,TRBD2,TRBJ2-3,TGCGCCAGCAGCCAAGAACGTAGCGGGAGGGCCTTGGATACGCAGTATTTT,CASSQERSGRALDTQYF
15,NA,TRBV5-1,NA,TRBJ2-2,TGCGCCAGCAGCTTGGACAGACCGAACACCGGGGAGCTGTTTTTT,CASSLDRPNTGELFF
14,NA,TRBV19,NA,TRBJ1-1,TGTGCCAGTAGTAGCCGGGGGGAGGATACTGAAGCTTTCTTT,CASSSRGEDTEAFF
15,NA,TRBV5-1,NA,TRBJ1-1,TGCGCCAGCAGCTTGTCGGGGGTGGAGAACACTGAAGCTTTCTTT,CASSLSGVENTEAFF
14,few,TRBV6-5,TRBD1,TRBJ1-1,TGTGCCAGCACCCAGGACAGGGCGAACACTGAAGCTTTCTTT,CASTQDRANTEAFF
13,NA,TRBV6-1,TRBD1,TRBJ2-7,TGTGCCAGCAGGGGACAGGGGCCGTACGAGCAGTACTTC,CASRGQGPYEQYF
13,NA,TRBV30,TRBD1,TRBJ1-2,TGTGCCTGGGTGTCAGGGGGAATCTATGGCTACACCTTC,CAWVSGGIYGYTF
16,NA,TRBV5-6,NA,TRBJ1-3,TGTGCCAGCAGCTTGGGGGGAGAAGCCTCTGGAAACACCATATATTTT,CASSLGGEASGNTIYF
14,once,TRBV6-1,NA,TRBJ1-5,TGTGCCAGCAGTGCTCGGGGGAAGGGTCAGCCCCAGCATTTT,CASSARGKGQPQHF
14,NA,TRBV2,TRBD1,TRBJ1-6,TGTGCCAGCAGTGAGGGGACAGGGTATTCACCCCTCCACTTT,CASSEGTGYSPLHF
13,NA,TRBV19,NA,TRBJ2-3,TGTGCCAGTAGAGGGGATGGGGCAGATACGCAGTATTTT,CASRGDGADTQYF
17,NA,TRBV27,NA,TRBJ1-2,TGTGCCAGCAGTGAGATGGCTTTTCGGAGCGTCGACTATGGCTACACCTTC,CASSEMAFRSVDYGYTF
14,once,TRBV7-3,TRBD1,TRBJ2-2,TGTGCCAGCAGCCCGGGACAGGGGACCGGGGAGCTGTTTTTT,CASSPGQGTGELFF
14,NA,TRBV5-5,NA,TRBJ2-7,TGTGCCAGCAGCTTTAAGGCAGGGCCCGTCGAGCAGTACTTC,CASSFKAGPVEQYF
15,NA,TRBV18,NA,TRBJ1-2,TGTGCCAGCTCATCTCTGCAGGGTGGTGACTATGGCTACACCTTC,CASSSLQGGDYGYTF
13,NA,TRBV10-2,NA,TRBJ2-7,TGCGCCAGCAGTGCGGACAGCTCCTACGAGCAGTACTTC,CASSADSSYEQYF
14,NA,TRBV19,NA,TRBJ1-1,TGTGCCAGTAGCCCAATCCAGGGTAACACTGAAGCTTTCTTT,CASSPIQGNTEAFF
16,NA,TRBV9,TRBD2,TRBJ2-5,TGTGCCAGCAGCGTTGGGACTAGCGGGTTGCAAGAGACCCAGTACTTC,CASSVGTSGLQETQYF
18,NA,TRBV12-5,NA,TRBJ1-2,TGTGCTAGTGGGGGGGGACTACACCGACGGAATTCTAACTATGGCTACACCTTC,CASGGGLHRRNSNYGYTF
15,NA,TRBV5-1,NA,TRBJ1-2,TGCGCCAGCAGCTTGAATCCCCAAGGGGCTGGTGGCTACACCTTC,CASSLNPQGAGGYTF
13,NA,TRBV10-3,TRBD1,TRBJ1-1,TGTGCCGCCGACTTAGACAGGGGGGGAGAAGCTTTCTTT,CAADLDRGGEAFF
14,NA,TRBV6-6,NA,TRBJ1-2,TGTGCCAGCAGTGTGGACAGTAGCCCCGGTGGCTACACCTTC,CASSVDSSPGGYTF
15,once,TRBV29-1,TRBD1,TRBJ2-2,TGCAGCGCCCGGACAGGGGAAATGGGGGGCGGGGAGCTGTTTTTT,CSARTGEMGGGELFF
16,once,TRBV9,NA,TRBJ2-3,TGTGCCAGCAGCGTAGGAAGTTTACTCTGGACAGATACGCAGTATTTT,CASSVGSLLWTDTQYF
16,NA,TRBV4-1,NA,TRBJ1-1,TGCGCCAGCAGCCAAGATAAAAGGGGAGGGAACACTGAAGCTTTCTTT,CASSQDKRGGNTEAFF
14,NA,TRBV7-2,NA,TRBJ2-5,TGTGCCAGCAGCTTAGGACTGCGGCCGGAGACCCAGTACTTC,CASSLGLRPETQYF
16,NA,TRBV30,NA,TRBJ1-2,TGTGCCTGGAGTGTACGGCGGCACAAAGTTAACTATGGCTACACCTTC,CAWSVRRHKVNYGYTF
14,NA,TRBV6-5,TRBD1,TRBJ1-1,TGTGCCAGCAGTAGGCCAGGGGGCTCGCCTGAAGCTTTCTTT,CASSRPGGSPEAFF
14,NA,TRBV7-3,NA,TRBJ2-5,TGTGCCAGCAGTCCGACTAGGCGGCAAGAGACCCAGTACTTC,CASSPTRRQETQYF
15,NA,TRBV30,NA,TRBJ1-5,TGTGCCTGGAATTCCGGACGGGAATTCAATCAGCCCCAGCATTTT,CAWNSGREFNQPQHF
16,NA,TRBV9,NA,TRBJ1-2,TGTGCCAGCAGCATTTCCGGGACACCCGATAACTATGGCTACACCTTC,CASSISGTPDNYGYTF
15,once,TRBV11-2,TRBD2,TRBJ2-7,TGTGCCAGCAGCTTAGCTGGACTAGCCAGCTACGAGCAGTACTTC,CASSLAGLASYEQYF
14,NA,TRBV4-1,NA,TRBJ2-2,TGCGCCAGCAGCCAACCTAGCAGTACCGGGGAGCTGTTTTTT,CASSQPSSTGELFF
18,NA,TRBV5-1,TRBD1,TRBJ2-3,TGCGCCAGCAGCTTAAACACCCCCGGGACAGGGATTGGAGATACGCAGTATTTT,CASSLNTPGTGIGDTQYF
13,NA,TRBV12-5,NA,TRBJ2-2,TGTGCTAGTGGGCTAATTATCACCGGGGAGCTGTTTTTT,CASGLIITGELFF
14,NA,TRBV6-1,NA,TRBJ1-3,TGTGCCAGCAGTGGCGACTACTCTGGAAACACCATATATTTT,CASSGDYSGNTIYF
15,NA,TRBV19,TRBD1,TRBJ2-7,TGTGCCAGTAGTCCTGGGGGGACAGGGGCATACGAGCAGTACTTC,CASSPGGTGAYEQYF
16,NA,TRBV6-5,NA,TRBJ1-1,TGTGCCAGCAGTTCGCCTAGGAGGGGTGGGGACACTGAAGCTTTCTTT,CASSSPRRGGDTEAFF
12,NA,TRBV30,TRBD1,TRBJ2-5,TGTGCCTGGAGACAGGGGCAAGAGACCCAGTACTTC,CAWRQGQETQYF
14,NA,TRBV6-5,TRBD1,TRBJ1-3,TGTGCCATCAACATACAGGGGCCTGGAAACACCATATATTTT,CAINIQGPGNTIYF
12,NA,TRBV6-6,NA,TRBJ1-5,TGTGCCAGCAGTTCCCTTTATCAGCCCCAGCATTTT,CASSSLYQPQHF
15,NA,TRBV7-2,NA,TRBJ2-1,TGTGCCAGCAGCTTAGACAAGAGAGGTTACAATGAGCAGTTCTTC,CASSLDKRGYNEQFF
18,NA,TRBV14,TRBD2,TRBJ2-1,TGTGCCAGCAGCCTTCGACTAGCGGGGGGTCCTTACTGGGATGAGCAGTTCTTC,CASSLRLAGGPYWDEQFF
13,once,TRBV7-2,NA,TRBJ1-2,TGTGCCAGCACCGACCCCGGGGAGGGGGGCTACACCTTC,CASTDPGEGGYTF
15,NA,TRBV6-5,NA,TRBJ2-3,TGTGCCAGCAGCCTGGCGCACAGGGGCACAGATACGCAGTATTTT,CASSLAHRGTDTQYF